The 32 T cell receptor beta chains presented below share a single source sample, sequenced in a study of T cells in Graves' hyperthyroidism and ophthalmopathy. The investigators amplified TCR beta CDR3 regions from RNA transcripts. The HTBI primer set was used in a first-round RT-PCR of the TCR CDR3. One entry per CDR3 protein, called by TCRdb with MiXCR from the multiplex PCR reads. The sample consists of 300,000 to 400,000 distinct CDR3 sequences, roughly 13% of them appearing once. The material sequenced was blood. These receptors all stem from a woman aged 18-35 years with Graves' hyperthyroidism.

Only a few counts were recorded for this clonotype. The chain combines TRBV20-1 with TRBJ1-6; D ambiguous. CDR3 length equals 14 residues. CDR1 is DFQATT and CDR2 is SNEGSKA in the germline V gene (reference sequence). The V and J ends lost 5 bases and 6 bases respectively, with 14 bases between them. CDR3 amino acids: CSAPAQNLNSPLHF. CDR3 DNA sequence: TGCAGTGCTCCCGCCCAGAACCTTAATTCACCCCTCCACTTT.

This clonotype was recorded many times. The J gene is TRBJ2-1, the V gene TRBV20-1; possible D gene TRBD2, 5 bases. Germline CDR1 is DFQATT and CDR2 is SNEGSKA (reference sequence). The CDR3 runs to 18 residues. Trimming took off 3 bases at V and 0 bases at J, with 21 bases between the two ends. This chain's CDR3 is CSASERRKAILSYNEQFF. In nucleotides, the CDR3 is TGCAGTGCTAGCGAGCGGAGGAAGGCAATACTCTCCTACAATGAGCAGTTCTTC.

This clonotype was observed many times. The chain uses TRBV9 and TRBJ2-5; 12 bases map to TRBD2. CDR1 SGDLS and CDR2 YYNGEE come from the germline V gene. The length of the CDR3 is 15 residues. The V and J ends lost 0 bases and 4 bases, in that order; junction bases with no gene match: 1. For the CDR3, the DNA is TGTGCCAGCAGCGTAGGGGGACTAGCGGGAGAGACCCAGTACTTC. This encodes CASSVGGLAGETQYF.

This clonotype was found many times. The chain couples TRBV3-1 to TRBJ2-7; D unresolved. There are 13 residues in the CDR3. Germline CDR1 LGHDT, CDR2 YNNKEL (reference sequence). Trimming pared 1 base from V and 0 bases from J, leaving 4 bases between. The CDR3 is CASSQGPSYEQYF. The CDR3 coding sequence is TGTGCCAGCAGCCAAGGCCCCTCCTACGAGCAGTACTTC.

This clonotype was recorded many times. The V gene is TRBV6-1, the J gene TRBJ1-2; D not resolved. The ends were cut back, 7 bases at V and 0 bases at J, with 15 bases in the middle. Germline-derived CDR1 and CDR2 are MNHNS and SASEGT. The CDR3 is 15 amino acids. DNA for the CDR3: TGTGCCAGCATTGGCACGGCAGACTCTAACTATGGCTACACCTTC. Translation: CASIGTADSNYGYTF.

Many counts were recorded for this clonotype. The chain recombines TRBV7-3 with TRBJ1-5; D is perhaps TRBD1 (5 bases). Germline CDR1 is SGHTA and CDR2 is FQGTGA. CDR3 length: 13 amino acids. The ends were cut back, 4 bases at V and 9 bases at J, with 13 bases in the middle. Written as DNA, the CDR3 is TGTGCCAGCAGCTCGGGACGGTGGCGGCCCCAGCATTTT. It codes for CASSSGRWRPQHF.

This clonotype has ten or more counts. The V and J genes are TRBV12-3 or TRBV12-4 and TRBJ1-1; D call uncertain. The V and J ends lost 3 bases and 5 bases respectively, with 10 bases between them. The CDR3 has 13 amino acids. Written as DNA, the CDR3 is TGTGCCAGCAGTTTCGGGAGACGGACTGAAGCTTTCTTT. Its translation is CASSFGRRTEAFF.

This clonotype has a count of ten or more. The V gene is TRBV7-2, the J gene TRBJ2-7, with TRBD2 matching 8 bases. V trimming: 5 bases; J trimming: 4 bases; junction bases outside the gene matches: 7. The germline V gene has CDR1 SGHTA and CDR2 FQGNSA. CDR3 length equals 14 residues. DNA for the CDR3: TGTGCCAGCAGCGGTAGCGGGGCAGGATACGAGCAGTACTTC. This gives the protein CASSGSGAGYEQYF.

The CDR3 bases are TGCGCCAGCAGCCCCGGGGCTAGGGGAGCGAACACCGGGGAGCTGTTTTTT. Encoded protein: CASSPGARGANTGELFF. The chain links TRBV4-3 to TRBJ2-2; D may correspond to TRBD1 or TRBD2 (5 bases each). The V gene's germline CDR1 is LGHNA and CDR2 YSLEER. The CDR3 runs 17 residues. Trimming took 4 bases from V and 0 from J, leaving 15 bases between them.

This clonotype was observed many times. Relative to the germline gene, one junction end is altered; a read error may explain this. The V gene is TRBV2, the J gene TRBJ2-1, with a possible D match to TRBD2 (6 bases). This CDR3 region has 15 residues. CDR1 is SNHLY, CDR2 FYNNEI, per germline. As DNA, the CDR3 is TGTGCCAGCCGTGAGTATAGCGGACCCTACAATGAGCAGTTCTTC. Translation: CASREYSGPYNEQFF. Complete variable domain (other parts from reference TRBV2 and TRBJ2-1): EPEVTQTPSHQVTQMGQEVILRCVPISNHLYFYWYRQILGQKVEFLVSFYNNEISEKSEIFDDQFSVERPDGSNFTLKIRSTKLEDSAMYFCASREYSGPYNEQFFGPGTRLTVL.

A few counts support this clonotype. The chain combines TRBV11-2 with TRBJ1-2, with 7 bases identical to TRBD1. Germline CDR1 and CDR2: SGHAT and FQNNGV. CDR3 length: 13 amino acids. Trimming removed 6 bases from V and 7 bases from J; junction bases left unmatched: 8. CDR3 sequence (DNA): TGTGCCAGCAGTAAAGACAGGGTGGGTGGCTACACCTTC. Translation gives CASSKDRVGGYTF.

This clonotype was counted many times. The J gene is TRBJ2-7, the V gene TRBV5-1; D is undetermined. The CDR3 is 14 amino acids. Germline CDR1 SGHRS, CDR2 YFSETQ. Trimming cost V 4 bases and J 0 bases, with 11 bases left between them. The CDR3, as DNA: TGCGCCAGCAGCCCGGACCCGAGCTCCTACGAGCAGTACTTC. It yields the protein CASSPDPSSYEQYF.

This clonotype was detected a few times. CDR3 protein: CASSSSGDTGELFF. The CDR3 nucleotides read TGCGCCAGCAGCAGTAGCGGGGACACCGGGGAGCTGTTTTTT. The chain joins TRBV5-1 to TRBJ2-2; 8 bases match TRBD2. V lost 4 bases and J lost 3; bases outside the gene matches: 2. CDR3 size: 14 residues. CDR1 and CDR2 from the germline V gene are SGHRS and YFSETQ.

This clonotype showed up many times. The chain combines TRBV28 with TRBJ2-5; D possibly corresponds to TRBD1 (6 bases). Looked up from germline, CDR1 is MDHEN and CDR2 is SYDVKM. Trimming took off 8 bases at V and 5 bases at J, with 18 bases between the two ends. The CDR3 spans 14 residues. The CDR3 DNA is TGTGCCAGCGGTTACCCTGGCAGGGGTGAGACCCAGTACTTC. It is translated as CASGYPGRGETQYF.

This clonotype has a handful of counts. The DNA for the CDR3 is TGTGCCAGCAGTTTAGGGGGCAAAGCGCCGGGCAATCAGCCCCAGCATTTT. This encodes CASSLGGKAPGNQPQHF. The chain uses TRBV28 and TRBJ1-5; D possibly corresponds to TRBD1 (6 bases). Trimming cost V 2 bases and J 2 bases, with 16 bases left between them. Germline CDR1 and CDR2: MDHEN and SYDVKM. This CDR3 contains 17 residues.

This clonotype was detected many times. The genes are TRBV20-1 and TRBJ2-5, with D possibly matching TRBD2 (6 bases). V lost 3 bases, J lost 2 bases, and 13 bases lay in between. CDR3 length: 14 residues. Germline V lookup: CDR1 DFQATT, CDR2 SNEGSKA (reference sequence). The CDR3, as DNA: TGCAGTGCTAGGGCGGGGCTATGGCAAGAGACCCAGTACTTC. This gives the protein CSARAGLWQETQYF.

A few counts support this clonotype. This may arise from a read error, as a much more abundant clone is one base away. The chain joins TRBV12-3 or TRBV12-4 to TRBJ2-2, with 10 bases lining up with TRBD1. Unmatched junction bases numbered 6, after V lost 6 bases and J lost 5 bases. The length of the CDR3 is 15 residues. The CDR3 is CASRGQGTRTGELFF. DNA for the CDR3: TGTGCCAGCAGGGGACAGGGGACCCGGACCGGGGAGCTGTTTTTT.

As concerns this clonotype: Since a much larger clone is just one base distant, this may be a read error. The J gene is TRBJ2-2, the V gene TRBV2; 9 bases are a match to TRBD2. In germline, CDR1 is SNHLY, CDR2 FYNNEI. This CDR3 has 15 residues. The CDR3 reads CASRFASGVTGKLFF. DNA for the CDR3: TGTGCCAGCAGATTCGCTAGCGGGGTCACCGGGAAGCTGTTTTTT.

The table lists this clonotype with a few counts. The rearrangement links TRBV28 to TRBJ2-2; D not certain. The CDR3 has 14 residues. The germline V gene encodes CDR1 MDHEN and CDR2 SYDVKM. Deletions cut 2 bases from V and 5 bases from J, with 9 bases between. The DNA of the CDR3 is TGTGCCAGCAGTTTACTAGGGCCAACCGGGGAGCTGTTTTTT. Translation gives CASSLLGPTGELFF.

This clonotype was counted ten times or more. The chain employs TRBV20-1 and TRBJ2-7; 12 positions match TRBD1. V shed 3 bases, J shed 13 bases, and the junction held 4 bases outside the gene matches. The CDR3 length is 11 residues. Germline lookup yields CDR1 DFQATT and CDR2 SNEGSKA (reference sequence). This chain's CDR3 is CSARGDRGQYF. In DNA, the CDR3 is TGCAGTGCTAGGGGGGACAGGGGGCAATACTTC.

In its sample, this clonotype was seen a few times. A much larger clonotype is one base distant, so this may be a read error. The chain has TRBV5-1 and TRBJ1-1, with TRBD1 matching 8 bases. The germline gives CDR1 SGHRS, CDR2 YFSETQ. The CDR3 is made up of 15 amino acids. CDR3 DNA: TGCGCCAGCAGCTTGGCGGACAGGGAGGAGACTGAAGCTTCCTTT. Its protein is CASSLADREETEASF.

At least ten counts were recorded for this clonotype. The chain couples TRBV28 to TRBJ2-2; TRBD2 matches at 8 bases. The CDR3 runs 14 residues. V was clipped by 7 bases and J by 6 bases; unmatched bases: 7. CDR1 is MDHEN and CDR2 is SYDVKM in the germline V gene. The CDR3 DNA reads TGTGCCAGCATCTCCGTAGCGGGACCCGGGGAGCTGTTTTTT. Translating gives CASISVAGPGELFF.

CDR3 protein: CASSFSGLAGDRPDTQYF. As DNA, the CDR3 is TGTGCCAGCAGTTTTTCAGGACTAGCGGGAGATAGGCCAGATACGCAGTATTTT. V usage is TRBV28 and J usage is TRBJ2-3, with TRBD2 matching over 13 bases. Looked up from germline, CDR1 is MDHEN and CDR2 is SYDVKM. V gave up 3 bases and J gave up 4 bases; unmatched junction bases: 10. The CDR3 has 18 amino acids.

There are many counts of this clonotype. This rearrangement joins TRBV12-3 or TRBV12-4 to TRBJ1-2; a possible D gene is TRBD1 (6 bases). This CDR3 spans 11 amino acids. V shed 9 bases and J shed 7 bases, with 12 bases lying between them. The CDR3 bases are TGTGCCAGTGGGGGGGGCACTGGCTACACCTTC. This translates into CASGGGTGYTF.

In its sample, this clonotype was seen many times. V and J are TRBV12-3 or TRBV12-4 and TRBJ1-4; weak D call: TRBD1 (6 bases). The CDR3 has 16 amino acids. The V gene lost 2 bases and the J gene lost 3 bases, with 13 bases spanning the gap. CDR3 in amino acids: CASSLQGLDSNEKLFF. DNA of the CDR3: TGTGCCAGCAGTTTACAGGGGCTAGATTCTAATGAAAAACTGTTTTTT.

V gene TRBV12-3 or TRBV12-4 combines with J gene TRBJ1-2; 7 nucleotides agree with TRBD1. This CDR3 region has 14 residues. The V and J ends lost 3 bases and 7 bases, in that order; junction bases with no gene match: 8. In nucleotides, the CDR3 is TGTGCCAGCAGTTTTAACAGGGGCCTTGGTGGCTACACCTTC. It specifies CASSFNRGLGGYTF.

This clonotype was observed many times. The chain links TRBV12-3 or TRBV12-4 to TRBJ2-5, with 10 bases fitting TRBD2. V trimming: 5 bases; J trimming: 9 bases; junction bases outside the gene matches: 9. CDR3 size: 14 residues. CDR3 residues: CASSPGASGGPQYF. The CDR3 DNA sequence: TGTGCCAGCAGTCCTGGGGCTAGCGGGGGTCCCCAGTACTTC.

This clonotype was found many times. The J gene is TRBJ1-4, the V gene TRBV5-1; D unresolved. Germline V lookup: CDR1 SGHRS, CDR2 YFSETQ. The CDR3 consists of 17 residues. Trimming cost V 4 bases and J 3 bases, with 19 bases left between them. For the CDR3, the DNA is TGCGCCAGCAGCACGGAGCTCCCGTCATCTCCTAATGAAAAACTGTTTTTT. Encoded protein: CASSTELPSSPNEKLFF.

This chain uses TRBV7-3 with TRBJ2-3; 12 nucleotides align to TRBD2. V lost 3 bases to trimming and J lost 2 bases; unmatched junction nucleotides: 3. CDR1 and CDR2 from the germline V gene are SGHTA and FQGTGA. There are 16 residues in the CDR3. CDR3 DNA sequence: TGTGCCAGCAGCTTTTCTAGCGGGAGGGTCACAGATACGCAGTATTTT. This sequence encodes CASSFSSGRVTDTQYF.

V is TRBV6-1 and J is TRBJ1-5, with 9 bases identical to TRBD1. The germline V gene encodes CDR1 MNHNS and CDR2 SASEGT. CDR3 length equals 15 residues. The junction had 6 bases not matched to a gene; V was cut back by 5 bases and J by 4 bases. The CDR3 here is CASSIGTGPNQPQHF. CDR3 DNA: TGTGCCAGCAGTATCGGGACAGGGCCAAATCAGCCCCAGCATTTT.

The V call is TRBV7-3, the J call TRBJ2-2; either TRBD1 or TRBD2 may supply D (5 bases each). V lost 6 bases to trimming and J lost 6 bases, with 17 bases between them. Germline V gene lookup returns CDR1 SGHTA and CDR2 FQGTGA. The CDR3 runs 15 residues. The CDR3 here is CASSLMGRESGELFF. In DNA, the CDR3 is TGTGCCAGCAGTTTGATGGGACGCGAATCCGGGGAGCTGTTTTTT.

This clonotype has a count of ten or more. Here the CDR3 reads CASSLHDPNYGYTF. In nucleotides, the CDR3 is TGTGCCAGCAGTCTCCACGATCCCAACTATGGCTACACCTTC. The chain couples TRBV28 to TRBJ1-2; unclear D gene. V lost 5 bases and J lost 2, with 12 bases in between. Germline V lookup: CDR1 MDHEN, CDR2 SYDVKM. The CDR3 consists of 14 residues.